This TCR beta chain originates from a study of post-analysis software for immune sequencing data. General study results and limits: TRBV5-6, TRBV5-1 and TRBV20-1 belonged to a set of roughly 5 TRBV segments that were more frequent in patients than controls.

A note on this clonotype: Its antigen is not identified.

Sequencing libraries made from TCR beta cDNA carried unique molecular identifiers. TCRdb itself ran the PCR reads through MiXCR, one entry per CDR3 protein. The sample consists of over 300,000 distinct CDR3 sequences, around a third of them appearing once. The germline V gene encodes CDR1 MNHNS and CDR2 SASEGT. The CDR3 has 16 residues. V gave up 4 bases and J gave up 2 bases; unmatched junction bases: 8. This receptor was taken from a girl between 5 and 17 years old with multiple sclerosis. Sequences were obtained from blood. This chain uses TRBV6-1 with TRBJ1-2, with TRBD1 matching 9 bases. CDR3 loop: CASSVLTGTGNYGYTF. The CDR3 coding sequence is TGTGCCAGCAGTGTCCTGACCGGGACAGGGAACTATGGCTACACCTTC.